The 14 T cell receptor beta chains reported below all come from one sample, sequenced in a study of blood T cell repertoires in COVID-19. Clones were read by immunoSEQ multiplex PCR, and TCRdb kept only the in-frame ones, dropping some. The sample yields a few hundred thousand clones, around 90% seen once. Sequenced material: peripheral blood. These receptors all stem from a man aged 18 to 30 with active or convalescent COVID-19.

The CDR3 protein is CASSFSPFLTGELFF. CDR3 bases: TGTGCCAGCAGCTTTAGTCCGTTTTTGACCGGGGAGCTGTTTTTT. This chain connects TRBV5-6 to TRBJ2-2; D gene uncertain. The CDR3 spans 15 residues. The germline V and J ends were trimmed by 2 bases and 5 bases, with 13 bases remaining between them. The V gene's germline CDR1 is SGHDT and CDR2 YYEEEE.

This chain joins TRBV28 and TRBJ2-7; 10 nucleotides align to TRBD2. Germline CDR1 and CDR2: MDHEN and SYDVKM. With 5 bases clipped from V and 3 bases from J, the junction kept 7 bases outside the gene matches. CDR3 length: 15 amino acids. CDR3 sequence reads: CASSPWTSGLYEQYF. The DNA for the CDR3 is TGTGCCAGCAGTCCCTGGACTAGCGGCCTCTACGAGCAGTACTTC. Looking up the rest from reference TRBV28 and TRBJ2-7 gives the full variable domain: DVKVTQSSRYLVKRTGEKVFLECVQDMDHENMFWYRQDPGLGLRLIYFSYDVKMKEKGDIPEGYSVSREKKERFSLILESASTNQTSMYLCASSPWTSGLYEQYFGPGTRLTVT.

This sequence joins TRBV7-2 and TRBJ2-2, with D possibly being TRBD2 (5 bases). V was shortened by 2 bases and J by 2 bases, with 12 bases between the two germline ends. Germline CDR1 reads SGHTA; CDR2 reads FQGNSA. This CDR3 is 16 amino acids long. In nucleotides, the CDR3 is TGTGCCAGCAGCTTACGAGCGGAAAGCAACACCGGGGAGCTGTTTTTT. Protein product: CASSLRAESNTGELFF.

The chain links TRBV7-9 to TRBJ2-7; tentatively, D is TRBD1 (6 bases). The germline CDR1 and CDR2 sequences are SEHNR and FQNEAQ (reference sequence). V lost 5 bases and J lost 7, with 15 bases in between. The CDR3 loop spans 13 amino acids. The CDR3 nucleotides are TGTGCCAGCAGCGGAACAGGGTCAGGGGAGCAGTACTTC. Its translation: CASSGTGSGEQYF.

The chain employs TRBV4-3 and TRBJ2-5, with TRBD2 identical over 10 bases. The CDR3 has 16 residues. Germline V gene data show CDR1 as LGHNA and CDR2 as YSLEER. With V trimmed by 4 bases and J by 4 bases, 9 bases remained unmatched. The CDR3 DNA follows: TGCGCCAGCAGCCCAGGGATAGCGGGGGGAGGAGAGACCCAGTACTTC. It specifies CASSPGIAGGGETQYF.

The chain employs TRBV23-1 and TRBJ2-7; 10 bases fit TRBD1. TRBV23-1 is noted as an ORF with a role that remains uncertain. The CDR3 runs 17 residues. V lost 3 bases and J lost 4; bases outside the gene matches: 12. CDR3 nucleotide sequence: TGCGCCAGCAGTCAGCACGACATTCGGGACAGGGGATACGAGCAGTACTTC. It codes for CASSQHDIRDRGYEQYF.

The V call is TRBV5-4, the J call TRBJ2-3; possible D gene TRBD1, 5 bases. Germline CDR1 SGHNT, CDR2 YYREEE (reference sequence). The CDR3 length is 16 residues. The ends were cut back, 4 bases at V and 0 bases at J, with 15 bases in the middle. The CDR3 DNA is TGTGCCAGCAGCAGAAGACAGCTGTCTAGCACAGATACGCAGTATTTT. Encoded protein: CASSRRQLSSTDTQYF.

This clone was seen at least ten times. This CDR3 is also generated by other DNA sequences in the sample. The rearrangement uses TRBV5-1 and TRBJ2-1; 11 positions match TRBD1. From germline, CDR1 is SGHRS and CDR2 YFSETQ. The CDR3 extends over 15 amino acids. V was clipped by 0 bases and J by 6 bases; unmatched bases: 2. CDR3 in amino acids: CASSLAGTGGNEQFF. In DNA form, the CDR3 reads TGCGCCAGCAGCTTGGCCGGGACAGGGGGCAATGAGCAGTTCTTC.

Only one count was recorded for this clone. This chain uses TRBV12-3 or TRBV12-4 with TRBJ2-1, with no clear D. CDR3 length: 13 amino acids. V lost 1 base and J lost 7, with 8 bases in between. Here the CDR3 DNA reads TGTGCCAGCAGTTTAGGACTTGGGAATGAGCAGTTCTTC. It yields the protein CASSLGLGNEQFF.

This chain uses TRBV5-1 with TRBJ2-1; 7 bases fit TRBD1. V lost 3 bases, J lost 7 bases, and 16 bases stayed unmatched. CDR3 size: 17 residues. The germline V gene encodes CDR1 SGHRS and CDR2 YFSETQ. CDR3 in DNA: TGCGCCAGCAGCTCCCTCACCCGGGACAGCCAAGGGAATGAGCAGTTCTTC. Its translation: CASSSLTRDSQGNEQFF.

The rearrangement links TRBV28 to TRBJ1-2; D gene uncertain. Germline V CDR1 and CDR2: MDHEN, SYDVKM. V lost 5 bases to trimming and J lost 6 bases, with 10 bases between them. This CDR3 has 12 residues. This CDR3 reads CASSEFRDGYTF. CDR3 DNA sequence: TGTGCCAGCAGTGAATTTCGGGATGGCTACACCTTC.

The CDR3 region is CASSDRDSASTDTQYF. The CDR3 coding sequence is TGTGCCAGCAGCGACCGGGACTCAGCTAGCACAGATACGCAGTATTTT. The genes are TRBV7-6 and TRBJ2-3; possibly TRBD2 for D (6 bases). In germline, CDR1 is SGHVS, CDR2 FNYEAQ. The CDR3 is 16 amino acids. V shed 5 bases and J shed 0 bases, with 15 bases lying between them.

Comment on this clone: The same CDR3 is also encoded by other DNA sequences in this sample. The chain employs TRBV5-1 and TRBJ1-4; 7 bases map to TRBD1. The CDR3 contains 14 residues. V shed 3 bases, J shed 8 bases, and the junction held 7 bases outside the gene matches. CDR1 is SGHRS and CDR2 is YFSETQ in the germline V gene. The CDR3, as DNA: TGCGCCAGCAGCTCGGGACAGATCGGCGAAAAACTGTTTTTT. Encoded protein: CASSSGQIGEKLFF.

This rearrangement joins TRBV6-5 to TRBJ2-3; possibly TRBD2 for D (7 bases). Germline V gene sequence: CDR1 MNHEY, CDR2 SVGAGI. The CDR3 sequence is 15 residues long. The ends were cut back, 7 bases at V and 4 bases at J, with 18 bases in the middle. CDR3 sequence: CASTPGGPGPDTQYF. In DNA, the CDR3 is TGTGCCAGCACTCCGGGGGGCCCCGGGCCAGATACGCAGTATTTT.